This T cell receptor beta chain was sequenced for a study of cytomegalovirus exposure and HLA in healthy donors. Libraries were prepared by immunoSEQ multiplex PCR; TCRdb keeps only in-frame clonotypes and omits some of them. The sample carries tens of thousands of clones, 80% to 90% recorded once. Remarks on this clone: No antigen is known for it.

With 1 base removed from V and 3 bases from J, the gap between germline ends came to 10 bases. The CDR3 contains 14 residues. CDR1 is MDHEN and CDR2 is SYDVKM in the germline V gene. Study outcomes and limitations: The study labeled 150 to 200 TCR beta chains cytomegalovirus-associated.

The sequence was obtained from a woman aged 18-30 years in good health and CMV-seropositive. J is TRBJ2-7 and V is TRBV28; perhaps TRBD2 as D (5 bases). The material sequenced was PBMCs. CDR3 protein: CASSLSGLNYEQYF. The CDR3 region has the DNA TGTGCCAGCAGTTTATCTGGACTCAACTACGAGCAGTACTTC.